The 16 T cell receptor beta chains in this list originate from one sample, sequenced in a study of OX40 agonist ivuxolimab in advanced cancers. Sequencing was performed with immunoSEQ multiplex PCR; in TCRdb, only in-frame clones are kept and a portion is missing. The repertoire has about 28,000 clones, 70% to 80% of them found once; the top ten carry around 10%. The specimen was CD4+ or CD8+ T cells sorted from blood, collected in a trial of the OX40 agonist ivuxolimab. The receptors derive from an adult with an advanced solid tumor such as melanoma, head and neck, liver or kidney cancer.

This clone was recorded once. The chain joins TRBV25-1 to TRBJ2-5, with D unclear. The germline V gene has CDR1 MGHDK and CDR2 SYGVNS. The CDR3 consists of 15 residues. V lost 0 bases and J lost 0, with 8 bases in between. This CDR3 reads CASSEYFTDQETQYF. For the CDR3, the DNA is TGTGCCAGCAGTGAATATTTCACAGACCAAGAGACCCAGTACTTC.

The chain uses TRBV18 and TRBJ1-2; D not resolved. CDR1 is KGHSH, CDR2 LQKENI, per germline. CDR3 length: 13 residues. Trimming took off 0 bases at V and 8 bases at J, with 10 bases between the two ends. For the CDR3, the DNA is TGTGCCAGCTCACCACCGAACTCGGGGGGCTACACCTTC. Amino acids: CASSPPNSGGYTF.

This chain joins TRBV5-4 and TRBJ2-7; 12 bases line up with TRBD2. Germline V gene data show CDR1 as SGHNT and CDR2 as YYREEE (reference sequence). The V and J ends lost 4 bases and 3 bases, in that order; junction bases with no gene match: 2. This CDR3 comprises 14 residues. In DNA, the CDR3 is TGTGCCAGCAGCGGGGGACTAGCGGGCTACGAGCAGTACTTC. It translates to CASSGGLAGYEQYF.

This rearrangement joins TRBV7-2 to TRBJ2-3; 9 bases align to TRBD2. CDR3 length: 17 amino acids. V lost 5 bases, J lost 7 bases, and 16 bases stayed unmatched. Germline V gene lookup returns CDR1 SGHTA and CDR2 FQGNSA. The CDR3 bases are TGTGCCAGCAGCCCCCGCTCTCCGACTAGCGGCCCATATACGCAGTATTTT. It specifies CASSPRSPTSGPYTQYF.

The V call is TRBV5-5, the J call TRBJ1-5; D gene uncertain. CDR1 SGHKS and CDR2 YYEKEE come from the germline V gene (reference sequence). The CDR3 extends over 15 amino acids. V lost 0 bases and J lost 2, with 9 bases in between. The CDR3 is CASSLAGAGNQPQHF. CDR3 bases: TGTGCCAGCAGCTTGGCGGGAGCGGGCAATCAGCCCCAGCATTTT.

CDR3 in amino acids: CASSKIRDTGLGRGSYEQYF. Written as DNA, the CDR3 is TGCGCCAGCAGCAAGATCCGGGACACAGGGTTGGGACGGGGGTCCTACGAGCAGTACTTC. The rearrangement joins TRBV4-1 to TRBJ2-7; D is possibly TRBD1 or TRBD2 (6 bases each). The germline V gene encodes CDR1 MGHRA and CDR2 YSYEKL. The CDR3 is 20 amino acids. Between the trimmed V and J ends, which lost 5 bases and 1 base, there was a span of 30 bases.

The chain joins TRBV25-1 to TRBJ1-6; D is undetermined. Trimming removed 4 bases at V and 5 bases at J, with 9 bases between. CDR1 and CDR2 from the germline V gene are MGHDK and SYGVNS. This CDR3 has 14 amino acids. CDR3 nucleotide sequence: TGTGCCAGCAGTGTCTCAGCGGATAATTCACCCCTCCACTTT. Translated, it gives CASSVSADNSPLHF.

The chain joins TRBV4-3 to TRBJ2-3; D is possibly TRBD2 (5 bases). CDR1 and CDR2 (germline): LGHNA, YSLEER. CDR3 length: 15 amino acids. V was clipped by 1 base and J by 3 bases, with 11 bases between them. The CDR3 DNA reads TGCGCCAGCAGCCAAGTGGAGGCTGGAACAGATACGCAGTATTTT. It codes for CASSQVEAGTDTQYF.

This clone is categorized as medium-sized. The chain combines TRBV7-2 with TRBJ2-7; D possibly matches TRBD1 or TRBD2 (5 bases each). The V gene lost 3 bases and the J gene lost 2 bases, with 5 bases spanning the gap. The CDR3 loop spans 12 amino acids. Germline assignment: CDR1 SGHTA and CDR2 FQGNSA. The CDR3 DNA is TGTGCCAGCAGCTTGGGGGCCTACGAGCAGTACTTC. It is translated as CASSLGAYEQYF.

The chain joins TRBV27 to TRBJ1-1; D ambiguous. This CDR3 contains 13 residues. Trimming left V 5 bases short and J 5 bases short, with 12 bases between. CDR1 is MNHEY, CDR2 SMNVEV, per germline (reference sequence). CDR3 in DNA: TGTGCCAGCAGTCCCGGTTATACTACTGAAGCTTTCTTT. Protein: CASSPGYTTEAFF.

V usage is TRBV4-1 and J usage is TRBJ2-7, with unresolved D. The CDR3 runs to 15 residues. Germline V gives CDR1 MGHRA, CDR2 YSYEKL. V gave up 1 base and J gave up 4 bases, with 14 bases separating them. CDR3 nucleotide sequence: TGCGCCAGCAGCCAAGGGCATGTAGGCAAGTACGAGCAGTACTTC. This sequence encodes CASSQGHVGKYEQYF.

V gene TRBV12-5 combines with J gene TRBJ1-1; 9 positions agree with TRBD1. V shed 4 bases and J 1 base; nucleotides not matched to a gene: 13. CDR1 is LGHNT and CDR2 is FRNRAP in the germline V gene. CDR3 size: 18 residues. In nucleotides, the CDR3 is TGTGCTAGTGGTTGGACTCCGGGACAGGGCATGGGGAACACTGAAGCTTTCTTT. This codes for CASGWTPGQGMGNTEAFF.

The gene calls are TRBV28 and TRBJ2-5, with TRBD1 matching 11 bases. CDR3 length: 15 amino acids. V shed 6 bases, J shed 5 bases, and the junction held 8 bases outside the gene matches. Germline V gene lookup returns CDR1 MDHEN and CDR2 SYDVKM. The CDR3 nucleotides read TGTGCCAGCAGCCCTACCGGACAGGGGGCGGAGACCCAGTACTTC. This translates into CASSPTGQGAETQYF.

This clone is medium-sized within its sample. This sequence joins TRBV13 and TRBJ2-7; D remains unclear. V shed 6 bases and J shed 3 bases, with 6 bases lying between them. Per the germline V gene, CDR1 is PRHDT and CDR2 is FYEKMQ (reference sequence). The length of the CDR3 is 11 residues. CDR3 region: CASSGVYEQYF. In DNA form, the CDR3 reads TGTGCCAGCAGTGGAGTCTACGAGCAGTACTTC.

The rearrangement links TRBV4-1 to TRBJ2-7; the match to TRBD1 covers 9 bases. V lost 4 bases to trimming and J lost 3 bases; unmatched junction nucleotides: 7. Germline assignment: CDR1 MGHRA and CDR2 YSYEKL. This CDR3 region has 15 residues. In DNA, the CDR3 is TGCGCCAGCAGCCCAGCCCAGACAGGGGGCTACGAGCAGTACTTC. Its protein is CASSPAQTGGYEQYF.

The rearrangement links TRBV29-1 to TRBJ1-5, with 7 bases identical to TRBD1. V was pared by 6 bases and J by 6 bases, with 5 bases of the junction left unmatched. Per the germline V gene, CDR1 is SQVTM and CDR2 is ANQGSEA. The CDR3 length is 12 residues. The CDR3 DNA reads TGCAGCGTGCAGACAGGGAGTCAGCCCCAGCATTTT. Encoded protein: CSVQTGSQPQHF.